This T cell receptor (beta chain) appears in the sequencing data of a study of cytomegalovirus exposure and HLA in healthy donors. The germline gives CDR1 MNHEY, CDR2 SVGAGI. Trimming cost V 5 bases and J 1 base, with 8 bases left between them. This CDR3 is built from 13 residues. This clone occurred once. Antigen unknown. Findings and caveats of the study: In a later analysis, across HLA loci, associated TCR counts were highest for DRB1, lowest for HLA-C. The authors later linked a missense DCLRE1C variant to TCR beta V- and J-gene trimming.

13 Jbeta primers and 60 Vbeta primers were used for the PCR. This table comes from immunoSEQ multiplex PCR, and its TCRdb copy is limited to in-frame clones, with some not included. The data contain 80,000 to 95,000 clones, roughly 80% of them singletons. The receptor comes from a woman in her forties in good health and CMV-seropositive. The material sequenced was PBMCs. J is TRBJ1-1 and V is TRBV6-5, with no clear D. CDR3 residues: CASSTEGNTEAFF. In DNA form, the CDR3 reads TGTGCCAGCAGTACCGAGGGGAACACTGAAGCTTTCTTT.